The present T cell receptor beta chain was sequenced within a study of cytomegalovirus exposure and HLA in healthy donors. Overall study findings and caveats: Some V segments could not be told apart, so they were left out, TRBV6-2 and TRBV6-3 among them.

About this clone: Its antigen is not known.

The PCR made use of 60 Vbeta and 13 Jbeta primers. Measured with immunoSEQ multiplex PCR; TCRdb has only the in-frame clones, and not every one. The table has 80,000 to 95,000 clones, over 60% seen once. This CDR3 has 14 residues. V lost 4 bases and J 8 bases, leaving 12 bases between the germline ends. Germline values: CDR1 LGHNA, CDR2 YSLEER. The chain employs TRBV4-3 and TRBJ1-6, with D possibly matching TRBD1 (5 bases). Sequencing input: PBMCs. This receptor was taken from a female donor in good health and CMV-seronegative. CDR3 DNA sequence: TGCGCCAGCAGCCCGACAGTCGCGGATTCACCCCTCCACTTT. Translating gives CASSPTVADSPLHF.